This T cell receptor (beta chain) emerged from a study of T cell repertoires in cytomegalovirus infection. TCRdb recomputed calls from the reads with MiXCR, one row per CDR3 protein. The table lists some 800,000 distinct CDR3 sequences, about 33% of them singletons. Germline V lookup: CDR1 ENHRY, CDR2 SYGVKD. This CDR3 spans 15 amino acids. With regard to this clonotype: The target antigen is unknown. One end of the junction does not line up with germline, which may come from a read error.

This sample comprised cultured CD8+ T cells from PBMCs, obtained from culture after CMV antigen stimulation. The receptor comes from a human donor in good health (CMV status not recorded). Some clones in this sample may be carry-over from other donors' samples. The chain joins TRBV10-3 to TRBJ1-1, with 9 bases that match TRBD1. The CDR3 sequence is CVIRTGTGTPPEAFF. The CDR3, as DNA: TGTGTCATCAGGACCGGGACAGGGACCCCCCCGGAAGCTTTCTTT.